This TCR beta chain is from a study of blood T cells in healthy people across ages. A minimum of 7 million PBMCs was isolated per sample. Combining a sample-barcoded 5' primer with a J-beta primer mix, a second PCR ran for about 7 to 12 cycles. MiXCR was run by TCRdb on the 5' RACE reads, yielding one entry per CDR3 protein. The repertoire includes 760,000 or so distinct CDR3 sequences, about 25% of them detected once, and 9.4% sits in the top ten. Germline V lookup: CDR1 MNHEY, CDR2 SMNVEV (reference sequence). V shed 7 bases, J shed 1 base, and the junction held 4 bases outside the gene matches. CDR3 length equals 13 residues. A further study also used this sample, focusing on T cells of mothers and their children. From that study: Researchers put all of the extracted RNA into cDNA synthesis, using roughly 1.4 ug per 15 ul. The TCR beta CDR3 read count exceeded 9.5 million for each mother and was approximately 3 million for each child.

Sample: blood. The sequence derives from a boy younger than 18 in good health. The chain joins TRBV27 to TRBJ2-7; the match to TRBD1 covers 7 bases. The CDR3 DNA is TGTGCCAGCAAAAAGACAGGGTCCTACGAGCAGTACTTC. It codes for CASKKTGSYEQYF.